Shown below are 27 T cell receptor beta chains from a single sample sequenced in a study of blood T cell repertoires in COVID-19 (dated by TCRdb to between 2020 and 2021). Receptor amplification or capture employed the immunoSEQ multiplex PCR assay. The source is immuneACCESS, and TCRdb retained only in-frame sequences with V and J called. Part of the clones is not carried over; for the studies checked, unresolved V genes explain less than half of this, and the remainder is unexplained. For this sample there are around 160,000 clones; about 85% appear just once. The ten biggest clones cover around 0.99% of the sample. What was sequenced was peripheral blood. Receptors originate from a man aged 18 to 30 with acute or convalescent COVID-19.

The chain has TRBV4-1 and TRBJ1-2; 7 bases fit TRBD1. The CDR3 has 16 residues. Germline trimming cut 0 bases from V and 4 bases from J; bases unmatched to any gene: 8. The V gene's germline CDR1 is MGHRA and CDR2 YSYEKL. The CDR3 protein is CASSQEAATGIYGYTF. As DNA, the CDR3 is TGCGCCAGCAGCCAAGAGGCGGCGACAGGGATCTATGGCTACACCTTC.

The V gene is TRBV10-3, the J gene TRBJ2-1; D gene unclear. Trimming shortened V by 5 bases and J by 9 bases, and 8 bases separated the two germline ends. The CDR3 is 11 residues long. The germline V gene has CDR1 ENHRY and CDR2 SYGVKD. Here the CDR3 reads CAISSFPEQFF. DNA for the CDR3: TGTGCCATCAGTAGCTTCCCTGAGCAGTTCTTC.

The J gene is TRBJ2-7, the V gene TRBV28, with 7 bases that match TRBD1. Losses at the gene ends were 1 base for V and 2 bases for J; bases not matched to a gene: 5. The CDR3 loop spans 15 amino acids. Looked up from germline, CDR1 is MDHEN and CDR2 is SYDVKM. The CDR3 reads CASSLFGTDAYEQYF. The CDR3 nucleotides read TGTGCCAGCAGTTTATTCGGGACAGATGCCTACGAGCAGTACTTC. Using reference TRBV28 and TRBJ2-7 for the parts outside the CDR3, the full variable domain is DVKVTQSSRYLVKRTGEKVFLECVQDMDHENMFWYRQDPGLGLRLIYFSYDVKMKEKGDIPEGYSVSREKKERFSLILESASTNQTSMYLCASSLFGTDAYEQYFGPGTRLTVT.

The V gene is TRBV6-5, the J gene TRBJ2-2; TRBD1 is a possible D gene (5 bases). Germline CDR1 is MNHEY and CDR2 is SVGAGI. CDR3 length: 15 residues. Trimming took 3 bases from V and 0 from J, leaving 8 bases between them. The CDR3, as DNA: TGTGCCAGCAGTTATGAACAGGCGAACACCGGGGAGCTGTTTTTT. This codes for CASSYEQANTGELFF.

J is TRBJ2-1 and V is TRBV4-1, with 8 bases matching TRBD2. The CDR3 is made up of 16 amino acids. Germline V gives CDR1 MGHRA, CDR2 YSYEKL. Unmatched junction bases numbered 4, after V lost 2 bases and J lost 1 base. CDR3 bases: TGCGCCAGCAGCCAAAGCGGGAGCGTTTCCTACAATGAGCAGTTCTTC. Its protein is CASSQSGSVSYNEQFF.

This chain joins TRBV3-1 (or the pseudogene TRBV3-2) and TRBJ2-4, with 12 bases identical to TRBD2. Per germline, CDR1 LGHDT and CDR2 YNNKEL (reference sequence). The CDR3 loop spans 15 amino acids. J gave up 7 bases and V 2 bases, and 3 bases lay outside the gene matches. DNA of the CDR3: TGTGCCAGCAGCCAAAGAACTAGCGGGGGGAACATTCAGTACTTC. Residues: CASSQRTSGGNIQYF.

The gene calls are TRBV5-1 and TRBJ2-7, with TRBD1 matching over 11 bases. Germline loops: CDR1 SGHRS, CDR2 YFSETQ. The CDR3 totals 13 residues. The junction had 3 bases not matched to a gene; V was cut back by 8 bases and J by 2 bases. In DNA, the CDR3 is TGCGCCAGTAGGGGACAGGGGGCCTACGAGCAGTACGTC. Its translation: CASRGQGAYEQYV.

This clone was recorded only once. The chain links TRBV24-1 to TRBJ1-5; D is uncertain. V was clipped by 1 base and J by 0 bases, with 3 bases between them. This CDR3 spans 14 amino acids. Per the germline V gene, CDR1 is KGHDR and CDR2 is SFDVKD. DNA for the CDR3: TGTGCCACCAGTGATTTTAGTAGCAATCAGCCCCAGCATTTT. Protein: CATSDFSSNQPQHF.

The chain links TRBV5-3 to TRBJ2-1; no definite D call. TRBV5-3 is identified as an open reading frame with a role that is uncertain. V was trimmed by 7 bases and J by 4 bases, leaving 12 bases between them. This CDR3 is built from 13 residues. For the CDR3, the DNA is TGTGCCAGACCGGCGGCCTTGTACAATGAGCAGTTCTTC. Encoded protein: CARPAALYNEQFF.

The genes are TRBV2 and TRBJ1-3; perhaps TRBD1 as D (5 bases). CDR1 is SNHLY and CDR2 is FYNNEI in the germline V gene. The CDR3 length is 15 residues. V dropped 4 bases and J dropped 4 bases, with 14 bases sitting between them. CDR3 residues: CASSGGGGRGNTIYF. The CDR3 nucleotides are TGTGCCAGCAGTGGGGGCGGGGGACGAGGAAACACCATATATTTT.

This clone has more than one count but fewer than ten. This chain connects TRBV5-1 to TRBJ1-2; a weak D match, TRBD1 (6 bases). V shed 4 bases and J shed 7 bases, with 11 bases lying between them. Germline-derived CDR1 and CDR2 are SGHRS and YFSETQ. The CDR3 has 12 residues. CDR3 DNA: TGCGCCAGCAGCGGAGTACAGGGTGGCTACACCTTC. This encodes CASSGVQGGYTF.

V is TRBV6-6 and J is TRBJ1-2; the match to TRBD1 covers 7 bases. V shed 4 bases, J shed 3 bases, and the junction held 8 bases outside the gene matches. Looked up from germline, CDR1 is MNHNY and CDR2 is SVGAGI (reference sequence). CDR3 length: 15 residues. CDR3 region: CASSWNTGVDYGYTF. The DNA for the CDR3 is TGTGCCAGCAGTTGGAACACAGGGGTGGACTATGGCTACACCTTC.

This chain connects TRBV18 to TRBJ1-6; no definite D call. CDR3 length equals 14 residues. Trimming pared 6 bases from V and 7 bases from J, leaving 13 bases between. Germline lookup yields CDR1 KGHSH and CDR2 LQKENI. CDR3 nucleotide sequence: TGTGCCAGCTCCCCTGGCCGGAGAAATTCACCCCTCCACTTT. Protein: CASSPGRRNSPLHF.

The chain carries TRBV2 and TRBJ1-5; possible D gene TRBD1, 6 bases. The V gene lost 8 bases and the J gene lost 9 bases, with 11 bases spanning the gap. From germline, CDR1 is SNHLY and CDR2 FYNNEI. The CDR3 covers 11 residues. The chain's CDR3 is CASQRGGPQHF. The CDR3, as DNA: TGTGCCAGCCAGAGGGGGGGGCCCCAGCATTTT. The complete variable domain, with remaining parts taken from reference TRBV2 and TRBJ1-5, reads EPEVTQTPSHQVTQMGQEVILRCVPISNHLYFYWYRQILGQKVEFLVSFYNNEISEKSEIFDDQFSVERPDGSNFTLKIRSTKLEDSAMYFCASQRGGPQHFGDGTRLSIL.

With respect to this clone: The junction does not match germline at one end; this may be a read error. This chain links TRBV7-9 with TRBJ2-3; 7 bases align to TRBD2. This CDR3 contains 16 residues. From germline, CDR1 is SEHNR and CDR2 FQNEAQ (reference sequence). CDR3: CASSSLGGGQSETQYF. The CDR3, as DNA: TGTGCCAGCAGCTCCCTAGGCGGGGGTCAGTCAGAGACGCAGTATTTT.

V is TRBV27 and J is TRBJ1-2; TRBD1 aligns across 10 bases. Germline assignment: CDR1 MNHEY and CDR2 SMNVEV (reference sequence). The ends lost 5 bases at V and 4 bases at J; junction bases unmatched: 7. The CDR3 has 15 residues. CDR3: CASSLGTGVVYGYTF. The CDR3 nucleotides read TGTGCCAGCAGTCTAGGGACAGGGGTGGTCTATGGCTACACCTTC.

The V and J genes are TRBV6-1 and TRBJ2-7; 8 bases are shared with TRBD1. The CDR3 has 15 residues. Looked up from germline, CDR1 is MNHNS and CDR2 is SASEGT. Germline trimming cut 3 bases from V and 1 base from J; bases unmatched to any gene: 5. In DNA, the CDR3 is TGTGCCAGCAGTGACCACGGACAGGGATCCTACGAGCAGTACTTC. Protein: CASSDHGQGSYEQYF.

V is TRBV3-1 (or the pseudogene TRBV3-2) and J is TRBJ2-2; 12 nucleotides match TRBD2. Germline V lookup: CDR1 LGHDT, CDR2 YNNKEL (reference sequence). V dropped 0 bases and J dropped 4; count of bases not matched to a gene: 9. The CDR3 is 19 residues long. DNA for the CDR3: TGTGCCAGCAGCCAAGAGTCCCTAGCGGGGGGGCCGCGCACCGGGGAGCTGTTTTTT. It encodes CASSQESLAGGPRTGELFF.

V usage is TRBV11-3 and J usage is TRBJ2-1; weak D call: TRBD2 (5 bases). The CDR3 is made up of 16 amino acids. Germline values: CDR1 SGHNT, CDR2 YENEEA. Between the trimmed V and J ends, which lost 4 bases and 3 bases, there was a span of 16 bases. In DNA, the CDR3 is TGTGCCAGCAGCTCCAGATCTCGGGGTGGCTACAATGAGCAGTTCTTC. Encoded protein: CASSSRSRGGYNEQFF.

The V gene is TRBV18, the J gene TRBJ1-6; 7 nucleotides match TRBD1. Germline lookup yields CDR1 KGHSH and CDR2 LQKENI. Unmatched junction bases numbered 8, after V lost 5 bases and J lost 10 bases. There are 14 residues in the CDR3. The CDR3 sequence: CASSVGRTGSPLHF. The CDR3 bases are TGTGCCAGCTCAGTCGGGCGGACAGGCTCACCCCTCCACTTT.

J is TRBJ1-2 and V is TRBV2; D call uncertain. The CDR3 consists of 13 residues. V lost 3 bases to trimming and J lost 2 bases, with 7 bases between them. Per germline, CDR1 SNHLY and CDR2 FYNNEI. The CDR3 loop reads CASSEGRNYGYTF. The CDR3 DNA reads as TGTGCCAGCAGTGAGGGCAGAAACTATGGCTACACCTTC.

The V and J genes are TRBV19 and TRBJ2-1; maybe TRBD2 (7 bases). Trimming took 1 base from V and 7 from J, leaving 20 bases between them. The CDR3 extends over 17 amino acids. Germline loops: CDR1 LNHDA, CDR2 SQIVND (reference sequence). DNA for the CDR3: TGTGCCAGTAGTATAGCACTCGGCGGGGGCCCTGGAAATGAGCAGTTCTTC. Amino acids: CASSIALGGGPGNEQFF.

The rearrangement uses TRBV5-4 and TRBJ2-1, with 7 bases identical to TRBD1. With 9 bases clipped from V and 0 bases from J, the junction kept 6 bases outside the gene matches. This CDR3 has 14 residues. The germline CDR1 and CDR2 sequences are SGHNT and YYREEE (reference sequence). This chain's CDR3 is CATRTGVSYNEQFF. The CDR3 DNA sequence: TGTGCCACCCGAACAGGGGTCTCCTACAATGAGCAGTTCTTC.

This sequence joins TRBV30 and TRBJ2-7, with a possible D match to TRBD1 (5 bases). This CDR3 has 14 amino acids. CDR1 and CDR2 (germline): GTSNPN, SVGIG (reference sequence). Trimming stripped 1 base from V and 4 bases from J, with 14 bases between. For the CDR3, the DNA is TGTGCCTGGAGTGAAGGGGCACGACTTTACGAGCAGTACTTC. This gives the protein CAWSEGARLYEQYF.

This clone appeared a few times. The chain employs TRBV2 and TRBJ1-5, with TRBD1 as a possible D gene (5 bases). V lost 5 bases and J lost 5, with 10 bases in between. Germline V gene data show CDR1 as SNHLY and CDR2 as FYNNEI. The CDR3 length is 13 residues. The CDR3 DNA is TGTGCCAGCAGTTTTTACAGGTATCAGCCCCAGCATTTT. Protein: CASSFYRYQPQHF.

The chain is built from TRBV7-3 and TRBJ2-1, with 8 bases identical to TRBD1. Germline assignment: CDR1 SGHTA and CDR2 FQGTGA. The junction had 8 bases not matched to a gene; V was cut back by 5 bases and J by 8 bases. The CDR3 consists of 14 residues. The CDR3 loop reads CASSMDRARDEQFF. The CDR3 region has the DNA TGTGCCAGCAGCATGGACAGGGCTAGGGATGAGCAGTTCTTC.

The chain couples TRBV2 to TRBJ2-7, with a possible D match to TRBD2 (5 bases). Germline CDR1 SNHLY, CDR2 FYNNEI. The V gene lost 6 bases and the J gene lost 3 bases, with 9 bases spanning the gap. The CDR3 length is 12 residues. The CDR3 DNA follows: TGTGCCAGCAGAGAGGGTAGCTACGAGCAGTACGTC. It codes for CASREGSYEQYV.